Reported below is one T cell receptor (beta chain). Antigen specificity is unknown. Sample treatment: approximately 10-day PBMC culture with coronavirus spike peptide pools or control peptides (ViraFEST assay). Sequencing of the DNA from cultured CD4+ T cells was carried out with the Oncomine TCR Beta short-read assay. TCRdb reprocessed the PCR reads via MiXCR and lists one record per CDR3 protein. The sample has 15,000 to 20,000 distinct CDR3 sequences, 50% to 75% seen once. CDR1 is MGHRA, CDR2 YSYEKL, per germline. The V and J ends lost 6 bases and 2 bases, in that order; junction bases with no gene match: 8. This CDR3 is 16 amino acids long. The data derive from a study of vaccination and CD4 T cells after COVID-19.

Sequenced material: CD4+ T cells from blood, cultured in vitro. The TCR was taken from a human donor who had recovered from COVID-19. The chain links TRBV4-1 to TRBJ2-3, with 10 bases lining up with TRBD2. The CDR3 nucleotides are TGCGCCAGCAGTCGACTAGCGGGCACTCCCACAGATACGCAGTATTTT. It yields the protein CASSRLAGTPTDTQYF.